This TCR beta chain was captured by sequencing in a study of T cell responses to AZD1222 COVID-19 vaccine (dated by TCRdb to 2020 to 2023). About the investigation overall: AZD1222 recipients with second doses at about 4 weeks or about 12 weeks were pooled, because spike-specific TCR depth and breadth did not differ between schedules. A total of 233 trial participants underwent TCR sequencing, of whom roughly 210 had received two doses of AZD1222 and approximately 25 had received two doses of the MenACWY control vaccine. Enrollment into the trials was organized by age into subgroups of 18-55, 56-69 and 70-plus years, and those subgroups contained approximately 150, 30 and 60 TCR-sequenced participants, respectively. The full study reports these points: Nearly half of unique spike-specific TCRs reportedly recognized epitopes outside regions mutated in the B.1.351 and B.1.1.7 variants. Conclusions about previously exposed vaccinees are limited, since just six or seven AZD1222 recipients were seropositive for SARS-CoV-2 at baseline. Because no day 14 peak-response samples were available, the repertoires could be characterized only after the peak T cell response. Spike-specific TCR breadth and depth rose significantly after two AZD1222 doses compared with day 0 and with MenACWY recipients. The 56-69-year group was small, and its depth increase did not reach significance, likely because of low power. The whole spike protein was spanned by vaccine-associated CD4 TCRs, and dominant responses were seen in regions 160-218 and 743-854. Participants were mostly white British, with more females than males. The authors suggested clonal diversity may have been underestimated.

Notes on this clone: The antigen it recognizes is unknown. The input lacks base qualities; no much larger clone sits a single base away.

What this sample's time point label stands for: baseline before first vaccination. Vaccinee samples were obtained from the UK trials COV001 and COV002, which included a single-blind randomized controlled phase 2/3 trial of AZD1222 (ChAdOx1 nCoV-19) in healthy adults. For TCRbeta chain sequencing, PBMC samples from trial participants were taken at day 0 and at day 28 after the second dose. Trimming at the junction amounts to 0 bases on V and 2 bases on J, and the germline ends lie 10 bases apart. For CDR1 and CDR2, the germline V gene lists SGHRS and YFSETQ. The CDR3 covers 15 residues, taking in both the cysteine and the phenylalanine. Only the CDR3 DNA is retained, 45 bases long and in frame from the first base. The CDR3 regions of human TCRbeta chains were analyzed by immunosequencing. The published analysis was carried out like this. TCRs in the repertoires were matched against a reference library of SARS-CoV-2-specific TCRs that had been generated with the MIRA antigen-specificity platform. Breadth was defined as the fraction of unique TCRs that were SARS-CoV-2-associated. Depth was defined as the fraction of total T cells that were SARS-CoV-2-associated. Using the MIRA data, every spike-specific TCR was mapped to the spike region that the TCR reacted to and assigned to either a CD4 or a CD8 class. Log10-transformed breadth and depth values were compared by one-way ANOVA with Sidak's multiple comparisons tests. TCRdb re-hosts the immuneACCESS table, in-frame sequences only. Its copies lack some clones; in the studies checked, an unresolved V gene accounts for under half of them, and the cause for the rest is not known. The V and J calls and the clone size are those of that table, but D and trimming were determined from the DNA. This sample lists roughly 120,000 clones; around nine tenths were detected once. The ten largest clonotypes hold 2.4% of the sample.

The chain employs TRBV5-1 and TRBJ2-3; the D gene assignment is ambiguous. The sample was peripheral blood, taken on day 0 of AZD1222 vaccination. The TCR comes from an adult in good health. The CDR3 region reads CASSLVLGNTDTQYF. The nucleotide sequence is TGCGCCAGCAGCTTGGTATTGGGGAACACAGATACGCAGTATTTT.